Shown below are 29 T cell receptor beta chains from a single sample sequenced in a study of blood T cell repertoires in COVID-19. Profiling relied on immunoSEQ multiplex PCR, and the TCRdb table lists in-frame clones only, not all of them. The sample consists of about 270,000 clones, approximately 91% of them appearing once. Sequencing was done on a sample of PBMCs or T cells enriched from blood (not recorded which). These TCRs come from a woman in her thirties or forties with acute COVID-19.

V and J are TRBV4-1 and TRBJ2-3; 7 bases are shared with TRBD2. The germline V gene has CDR1 MGHRA and CDR2 YSYEKL. The V and J ends lost 0 bases and 1 base, in that order; junction bases with no gene match: 4. This CDR3 is built from 16 residues. DNA of the CDR3: TGCGCCAGCAGCCAAGAGTCTAGCGGTCGCACAGATACGCAGTATTTT. Translation: CASSQESSGRTDTQYF.

The rearrangement uses TRBV5-1 and TRBJ2-7; the D is unclear. Germline V gene lookup returns CDR1 SGHRS and CDR2 YFSETQ. CDR3 length equals 15 residues. V shed 7 bases and J shed 0 bases, with 17 bases lying between them. The CDR3 DNA follows: TGCGCCAGCCGCCCCGCGGCAGATGCCTCCTACGAGCAGTACTTC. This encodes CASRPAADASYEQYF.

As DNA, the CDR3 is TGTGCCAGCGGTACCGACAGGCTCCGAGAAGAAAAACTGTTTTTT. It encodes CASGTDRLREEKLFF. The gene calls are TRBV2 and TRBJ1-4, with D possibly matching TRBD1 (6 bases). Looked up from germline, CDR1 is SNHLY and CDR2 is FYNNEI. The V end lost 8 bases, the J end lost 8 bases, and 21 bases lay between the germline ends. The CDR3 has 15 residues.

This clone was recorded only once. V gene TRBV5-1 combines with J gene TRBJ2-7; D ambiguous. The CDR3 extends over 12 amino acids. The germline V gene encodes CDR1 SGHRS and CDR2 YFSETQ. Trimming cost V 0 bases and J 5 bases, with 6 bases left between them. The CDR3 DNA follows: TGCGCCAGCAGCTTGGTTCCGGACGAGCAGTACTTC. This sequence encodes CASSLVPDEQYF.

V is TRBV6-6 and J is TRBJ1-5; D might be TRBD1 (5 bases). This CDR3 contains 14 residues. Deletions cut 0 bases from V and 6 bases from J, with 9 bases between. CDR1 is MNHNY and CDR2 is SVGAGI in the germline V gene (reference sequence). CDR3 in DNA: TGTGCCAGCAGTTACTCGCTGACAGTTCAGCCCCAGCATTTT. The encoded protein is CASSYSLTVQPQHF.

The J gene is TRBJ1-1, the V gene TRBV14; D is unresolved. V was cut by 0 bases and J by 0 bases, with 5 bases left in between. The germline V gene has CDR1 SGHDN and CDR2 FVKESK. The length of the CDR3 is 14 residues. The CDR3, as DNA: TGTGCCAGCAGCCAAGAGGGCGTGAACACTGAAGCTTTCTTT. It translates to CASSQEGVNTEAFF.

The V call is TRBV7-9, the J call TRBJ1-4; D might be TRBD1 (5 bases). CDR1 and CDR2 (germline): SEHNR, FQNEAQ (reference sequence). Trimming took 5 bases from V and 7 from J, leaving 20 bases between them. The length of the CDR3 is 16 residues. Written as DNA, the CDR3 is TGTGCCAGCAGCCCGCGGGACGCCCTAGATGGTGAAAAACTGTTTTTT. Translation gives CASSPRDALDGEKLFF.

V gene TRBV3-1 (or the pseudogene TRBV3-2) combines with J gene TRBJ1-6; 10 bases are shared with TRBD1. Losses at the gene ends were 3 bases for V and 8 bases for J; bases not matched to a gene: 1. Germline CDR1 LGHDT, CDR2 YNNKEL (reference sequence). The CDR3 is made up of 14 amino acids. The CDR3 nucleotides are TGTGCCAGCAGCCACGGGACAGGGGATTCACCCCTCCACTTT. Protein sequence: CASSHGTGDSPLHF.

This chain joins TRBV7-2 and TRBJ1-5; the match to TRBD1 covers 10 bases. This CDR3 is 15 amino acids long. The V and J ends lost 6 bases and 6 bases, in that order; junction bases with no gene match: 8. In germline, CDR1 is SGHTA, CDR2 FQGNSA. The CDR3 here is CASSPGQGKGQPQHF. The DNA for the CDR3 is TGTGCCAGCAGTCCGGGACAGGGGAAGGGTCAGCCCCAGCATTTT.

The V gene is TRBV30, the J gene TRBJ1-5; tentatively, D is TRBD1 (6 bases). Trimming removed 2 bases from V and 3 bases from J, with 11 bases in between. The CDR3 consists of 14 residues. Germline V lookup: CDR1 GTSNPN, CDR2 SVGIG (reference sequence). This CDR3 reads CAWSSGQYNQPQHF. The CDR3 bases are TGTGCCTGGAGTTCTGGACAGTACAATCAGCCCCAGCATTTT.

J is TRBJ2-7 and V is TRBV14, with D perhaps matching TRBD1 (6 bases). CDR3 length: 15 amino acids. Germline V gene data show CDR1 as SGHDN and CDR2 as FVKESK. V was clipped by 3 bases and J by 3 bases, with 15 bases between them. CDR3 nucleotide sequence: TGTGCCAGCAGCCACAAACAGGGAGTGGGCTACGAGCAGTACTTC. Translating gives CASSHKQGVGYEQYF.

The chain is built from TRBV5-6 and TRBJ1-5; 8 bases match TRBD1. Trimming cost V 5 bases and J 1 base; bases outside gene matches: 5. The CDR3 has 15 residues. Germline V gene sequence: CDR1 SGHDT, CDR2 YYEEEE. This CDR3 reads CASSLGTGSNQPQHF. Here the CDR3 DNA reads TGTGCCAGCAGTCTGGGGACAGGAAGCAATCAGCCCCAGCATTTT.

This clone was observed a handful of times. This sample also contains other DNA sequences that code for the same CDR3. The chain employs TRBV4-3 and TRBJ2-7; D might be TRBD1 (6 bases). The CDR3 is 14 residues long. CDR1 is LGHNA and CDR2 is YSLEER in the germline V gene. V was trimmed by 1 base and J by 0 bases, leaving 7 bases between them. The CDR3: CASSQGTASYEQYF. The CDR3 DNA follows: TGCGCCAGCAGCCAAGGGACAGCCTCCTACGAGCAGTACTTC.

The table lists this clone with a few counts. The CDR3: CASRPGTSVSTDTQYF. DNA of the CDR3: TGTGCCAGCAGGCCAGGGACTAGCGTATCCACAGATACGCAGTATTTT. The chain recombines TRBV27 with TRBJ2-3, with 10 nucleotides matching TRBD2. The CDR3 covers 16 residues. With 6 bases clipped from V and 2 bases from J, the junction kept 8 bases outside the gene matches. Germline V gives CDR1 MNHEY, CDR2 SMNVEV (reference sequence).

This chain connects TRBV3-1 (or the pseudogene TRBV3-2) to TRBJ2-3; perhaps TRBD1 as D (6 bases). There are 15 residues in the CDR3. The ends were cut back, 2 bases at V and 2 bases at J, with 11 bases in the middle. From germline, CDR1 is LGHDT and CDR2 YNNKEL (reference sequence). The CDR3 DNA sequence: TGTGCCAGCAGCCAAAGGCAGGGGTACACAGATACGCAGTATTTT. Its translation is CASSQRQGYTDTQYF.

V gene TRBV2 combines with J gene TRBJ1-2; D uncertain. The CDR3 extends over 12 amino acids. CDR1 SNHLY and CDR2 FYNNEI come from the germline V gene. With 8 bases removed from V and 5 bases from J, the gap between germline ends came to 12 bases. CDR3 bases: TGTGCCAGCCCCAGGACTGAATATGGCTACACCTTC. Its protein product is CASPRTEYGYTF.

The chain is built from TRBV6-1 and TRBJ2-6; D possibly corresponds to TRBD2 (5 bases). V lost 0 bases, J lost 2 bases, and 8 bases lay in between. The germline CDR1 and CDR2 sequences are MNHNS and SASEGT. The CDR3 has 16 amino acids. The CDR3 sequence is CASSEAGGAGANVLTF. CDR3 sequence (DNA): TGTGCCAGCAGTGAAGCAGGAGGTGCTGGGGCCAACGTCCTGACTTTC.

The rearrangement joins TRBV25-1 to TRBJ1-1, with TRBD1 identical over 8 bases. Germline V gives CDR1 MGHDK, CDR2 SYGVNS. The CDR3 contains 18 residues. V was clipped by 6 bases and J by 0 bases; unmatched bases: 15. CDR3 region: CASSGHLGQGKMNTEAFF. The DNA for the CDR3 is TGTGCCAGCAGCGGTCATCTCGGACAGGGAAAAATGAACACTGAAGCTTTCTTT.

This chain links TRBV6-1 with TRBJ1-6, with D maybe TRBD1 (5 bases). The CDR3 spans 15 residues. V was clipped by 1 base and J by 7 bases, with 11 bases between them. CDR1 MNHNS and CDR2 SASEGT come from the germline V gene. CDR3 DNA sequence: TGTGCCAGCAGTGAAGGGGGCCGGTCGAATTCACCCCTCCACTTT. This codes for CASSEGGRSNSPLHF.

The chain joins TRBV4-1 to TRBJ1-3; D is unresolved. The V gene lost 4 bases and the J gene lost 2 bases, with 9 bases spanning the gap. The CDR3 has 14 amino acids. Germline V gives CDR1 MGHRA, CDR2 YSYEKL. For the CDR3, the DNA is TGCGCCAGCAGCCCTGAACAGCCTGGAAACACCATATATTTT. This encodes CASSPEQPGNTIYF.

V usage is TRBV9 and J usage is TRBJ2-7, with TRBD1 identical over 10 bases. J was trimmed by 3 bases and V by 10 bases; bases with no gene match: 13. Looked up from germline, CDR1 is SGDLS and CDR2 is YYNGEE. There are 15 residues in the CDR3. The CDR3 bases are TGTGCCCGCCACCGGACCGGGACAGGGGTCTACGAGCAGTACTTC. It encodes CARHRTGTGVYEQYF.

The chain uses TRBV2 and TRBJ1-1; no reliable D call. Germline V gene lookup returns CDR1 SNHLY and CDR2 FYNNEI. This CDR3 comprises 14 residues. Trimming stripped 0 bases from V and 1 base from J, with 6 bases between. This CDR3 reads CASSEAPGNTEAFF. CDR3 nucleotide sequence: TGTGCCAGCAGTGAAGCGCCGGGGAACACTGAAGCTTTCTTT.

V gene TRBV10-3 combines with J gene TRBJ2-3; tentative D call: TRBD2 (7 bases). The CDR3 sequence is 16 residues long. V was clipped by 6 bases and J by 3 bases, with 19 bases between them. Germline assignment: CDR1 ENHRY and CDR2 SYGVKD. The CDR3, as DNA: TGTGCCATCAGCGCTGAGGGGGGGCGGGGAACAGATACGCAGTATTTT. Its translation: CAISAEGGRGTDTQYF.

The chain combines TRBV7-2 with TRBJ2-3; 8 bases align to TRBD2. The CDR3 totals 15 residues. The V gene's germline CDR1 is SGHTA and CDR2 FQGNSA. Trimming took 5 bases from V and 5 from J; bases not matched to a gene: 9. The CDR3 nucleotides read TGTGCCAGCAGCCCCAGCGGGGGCGGGGGAGATACGCAGTATTTT. This sequence encodes CASSPSGGGGDTQYF.

In this sample, this clone turned up once. The V call is TRBV7-9, the J call TRBJ1-1; TRBD1 is a possible D gene (5 bases). CDR3 length: 12 residues. Trimming took off 4 bases at V and 10 bases at J, with 13 bases between the two ends. CDR1 and CDR2 (germline): SEHNR, FQNEAQ (reference sequence). CDR3 nucleotide sequence: TGTGCCAGCAGCTATGGGACTCTGGGAGCTTTCTTT. It yields the protein CASSYGTLGAFF.

V is TRBV28 and J is TRBJ2-7, with 12 bases fitting TRBD1. Germline CDR1 and CDR2: MDHEN and SYDVKM. This CDR3 has 15 amino acids. Unmatched junction bases numbered 5, after V lost 2 bases and J lost 6 bases. The CDR3 spells CASSLVGTGGVEQYF. CDR3 nucleotides: TGTGCCAGCAGTTTAGTCGGGACAGGGGGCGTCGAGCAGTACTTC. The full variable domain, rest sourced from reference TRBV28 and TRBJ2-7, is DVKVTQSSRYLVKRTGEKVFLECVQDMDHENMFWYRQDPGLGLRLIYFSYDVKMKEKGDIPEGYSVSREKKERFSLILESASTNQTSMYLCASSLVGTGGVEQYFGPGTRLTVT.

The chain's CDR3 is CASRQSGTFQETQYF. The CDR3 region has the DNA TGCGCCAGCAGACAATCCGGGACTTTCCAAGAGACCCAGTACTTC. The chain uses TRBV5-1 and TRBJ2-5; weak D call: TRBD2 (6 bases). CDR1 is SGHRS and CDR2 is YFSETQ in the germline V gene. The CDR3 extends over 15 amino acids. V was pared by 5 bases and J by 1 base, with 15 bases between. Variable domain in full (rest from reference TRBV5-1 and TRBJ2-5): KAGVTQTPRYLIKTRGQQVTLSCSPISGHRSVSWYQQTPGQGLQFLFEYFSETQRNKGNFPGRFSGRQFSNSRSEMNVSTLELGDSALYLCASRQSGTFQETQYFGPGTRLLVL.

V usage is TRBV18 and J usage is TRBJ1-6; no reliable D call. Trimming removed 2 bases from V and 5 bases from J, with 7 bases in between. Germline CDR1 KGHSH, CDR2 LQKENI. This CDR3 contains 14 residues. The CDR3: CASSPTPDNSPLHF. The CDR3, as DNA: TGTGCCAGCTCACCAACACCAGATAATTCACCCCTCCACTTT. The variable domain in full, completed from reference TRBV18 and TRBJ1-6, reads NAGVMQNPRHLVRRRGQEARLRCSPMKGHSHVYWYRQLPEEGLKFMVYLQKENIIDESGMPKERFSAEFPKEGPSILRIQQVVRGDSAAYFCASSPTPDNSPLHFGNGTRLTVT.

This clone was observed once. The gene calls are TRBV28 and TRBJ2-1; 7 bases map to TRBD1. The CDR3 runs to 19 residues. Per germline, CDR1 MDHEN and CDR2 SYDVKM. Losses at the gene ends were 1 base for V and 0 bases for J; bases not matched to a gene: 12. Here the CDR3 reads CASSLSPATGPISYNEQFF. CDR3 nucleotides: TGTGCCAGCAGTTTATCGCCTGCGACAGGGCCAATCTCCTACAATGAGCAGTTCTTC.